The 15 T cell receptor beta chains given below trace back to one sample, sequenced in a study of cytomegalovirus exposure and HLA in healthy donors (dated by TCRdb to about 2017). The library was produced with the immunoSEQ multiplex PCR assay. The multiplex PCR relied on a mix of 60 forward primers for TCR Vbeta segments and 13 reverse primers for TCR Jbeta segments. TCRdb mirrors the immuneACCESS table, restricted to in-frame sequences. Some clones are absent from its copies; in checked studies, under half trace to an unresolved V gene, and the reason for the others is unknown. The sample table holds about 150,000 clones, of which 60% to 80% were seen once. Jointly, the top ten make up 6.5% to 8% of the sample. Sequencing input: PBMCs. These receptors were collected from a woman aged 40 to 50 in good health and CMV-seropositive.

V is TRBV9 and J is TRBJ2-1; 12 bases align to TRBD2. CDR1 is SGDLS and CDR2 is YYNGEE in the germline V gene. The length of the CDR3 is 19 residues. The V gene end was trimmed by 0 bases and the J gene end by 3 bases; junction bases not matched to a gene: 10. In DNA form, the CDR3 reads TGTGCCAGCAGCGTAGACCCGAACCTAGCGGGGGGGATCTACAATGAGCAGTTCTTC. Translation: CASSVDPNLAGGIYNEQFF.

The genes are TRBV10-1 and TRBJ2-2; no clear D gene. Trimming removed 6 bases at V and 2 bases at J, with 4 bases between. Per germline, CDR1 WNHNN and CDR2 SYGVQD (reference sequence). This CDR3 contains 12 residues. The CDR3 spells CASSLNTGELFF. The CDR3 DNA follows: TGCGCCAGCAGCCTCAACACCGGGGAGCTGTTTTTT.

The chain joins TRBV27 to TRBJ2-5, with 7 bases identical to TRBD1. Near its end, the DNA agrees better with TRBJ2-7, so the J call may be wrong. From germline, CDR1 is MNHEY and CDR2 SMNVEV (reference sequence). CDR3 length equals 17 residues. The CDR3 region has the DNA TGTGCCAGCAGTCCCCACGAGATTGGGACAGACTCCTACGAGCAGTACTTC. Its protein is CASSPHEIGTDSYEQYF.

The V gene is TRBV30, the J gene TRBJ1-2; D call uncertain. V was trimmed by 5 bases and J by 2 bases, leaving 12 bases between them. The CDR3 length is 13 residues. Germline CDR1 is GTSNPN and CDR2 is SVGIG (reference sequence). CDR3 nucleotide sequence: TGTGCCTGGCTCGCCAGGTCGAACTATGGCTACACCTTC. It yields the protein CAWLARSNYGYTF.

This rearrangement joins TRBV19 to TRBJ1-2; 7 nucleotides agree with TRBD1. Germline V CDR1 and CDR2: LNHDA, SQIVND (reference sequence). Losses at the gene ends were 5 bases for V and 1 base for J; bases not matched to a gene: 4. CDR3 size: 14 residues. The CDR3 DNA is TGTGCCAGTAGTCCGGGACAGAGTAACTATGGCTACACCTTC. Translated, it gives CASSPGQSNYGYTF.

The V gene is TRBV4-2, the J gene TRBJ2-1, with 12 bases that match TRBD1. This CDR3 has 16 amino acids. V dropped 0 bases and J dropped 6; count of bases not matched to a gene: 3. The germline gives CDR1 LGHNA, CDR2 YNFKEQ. For the CDR3, the DNA is TGTGCCAGCAGCCAAGATAGGGGACAGGGGGCCAATGAGCAGTTCTTC. Protein product: CASSQDRGQGANEQFF.

In this sample, this clone turned up a few times. This chain joins TRBV19 and TRBJ1-1; D unclear. CDR1 and CDR2 (germline): LNHDA, SQIVND (reference sequence). V was trimmed by 8 bases and J by 1 base, leaving 11 bases between them. This CDR3 is built from 13 residues. For the CDR3, the DNA is TGTGCCAGTGCAGAACAGAGGAACACTGAAGCTTTCTTT. This codes for CASAEQRNTEAFF.

The chain joins TRBV25-1 to TRBJ1-2, with D tentatively TRBD1 (6 bases). The germline V gene has CDR1 MGHDK and CDR2 SYGVNS. V gave up 1 base and J gave up 4 bases, with 13 bases separating them. The CDR3 consists of 15 residues. DNA for the CDR3: TGTGCCAGCAGTGAATCCCCAGGGGAATCCTATGGCTACACCTTC. This gives the protein CASSESPGESYGYTF.

Written as DNA, the CDR3 is TGTGCCAGCTCTCCGACTTCGAGCTCCTATAATTCACCCCTCCACTTT. Translation: CASSPTSSSYNSPLHF. J is TRBJ1-6 and V is TRBV18; no definite D call. Trimming shortened V by 6 bases and J by 0 bases, and 12 bases separated the two germline ends. The germline V gene has CDR1 KGHSH and CDR2 LQKENI. The CDR3 runs 16 residues.

The chain links TRBV5-1 to TRBJ1-4, with TRBD1 as a possible D gene (6 bases). Trimming stripped 4 bases from V and 2 bases from J, with 12 bases between. CDR1 is SGHRS and CDR2 is YFSETQ in the germline V gene. There are 15 residues in the CDR3. CDR3 sequence reads: CASSLLDSTNEKLFF. The DNA for the CDR3 is TGCGCCAGCAGCCTACTGGACAGCACTAATGAAAAACTGTTTTTT.

This chain links TRBV5-4 with TRBJ1-2; 7 bases agree with TRBD1. This CDR3 is 15 amino acids long. V shed 0 bases and J 7 bases; nucleotides not matched to a gene: 9. CDR1 is SGHNT, CDR2 YYREEE, per germline (reference sequence). The CDR3 region has the DNA TGTGCCAGCAGCTTGGAGGAGGGGGCGTCCGGTGGCTACACCTTC. Amino acids: CASSLEEGASGGYTF. Combining the CDR3 with reference TRBV5-4 and TRBJ1-2 gives the whole variable domain ETGVTQSPTHLIKTRGQQVTLRCSSQSGHNTVSWYQQALGQGPQFIFQYYREEENGRGNFPPRFSGLQFPNYSSELNVNALELDDSALYLCASSLEEGASGGYTFGSGTRLTVV.

The chain joins TRBV2 to TRBJ2-2, with D maybe TRBD1 (6 bases). The CDR3 is 13 amino acids. V dropped 6 bases and J dropped 5 bases, with 10 bases sitting between them. Germline V lookup: CDR1 SNHLY, CDR2 FYNNEI. CDR3 residues: CASRAGETGELFF. DNA for the CDR3: TGTGCCAGCAGGGCAGGGGAAACCGGGGAGCTGTTTTTT.

The CDR3 loop reads CASSLLPTGETQYF. CDR3 DNA: TGCGCCAGCAGCTTGTTACCGACAGGGGAGACCCAGTACTTC. V usage is TRBV5-1 and J usage is TRBJ2-5, with 7 positions matching TRBD1. Trimming removed 1 base from V and 5 bases from J; junction bases left unmatched: 5. Looked up from germline, CDR1 is SGHRS and CDR2 is YFSETQ. This CDR3 comprises 14 residues. The full variable domain, completed using reference TRBV5-1 and TRBJ2-5, is KAGVTQTPRYLIKTRGQQVTLSCSPISGHRSVSWYQQTPGQGLQFLFEYFSETQRNKGNFPGRFSGRQFSNSRSEMNVSTLELGDSALYLCASSLLPTGETQYFGPGTRLLVL.

The J gene is TRBJ2-3, the V gene TRBV9; D remains ambiguous. V lost 0 bases and J 1 base, leaving 12 bases between the germline ends. The CDR3 sequence is 16 residues long. Germline CDR1 reads SGDLS; CDR2 reads YYNGEE. The CDR3 loop reads CASSVGVMTRTDTQYF. The DNA for the CDR3 is TGTGCCAGCAGCGTAGGGGTCATGACTCGCACAGATACGCAGTATTTT.

The gene calls are TRBV7-2 and TRBJ2-1; 9 positions match TRBD2. Looked up from germline, CDR1 is SGHTA and CDR2 is FQGNSA. Trimming took 5 bases from V and 6 from J; bases not matched to a gene: 5. This CDR3 region has 14 residues. The DNA for the CDR3 is TGTGCCAGCAGCCTCCCGGGACTAGCCAATGAGCAGTTCTTC. The encoded protein is CASSLPGLANEQFF.